This T cell receptor (beta chain) came from a study of T cell changes during pregnancy in multiple sclerosis. Sequencing was performed with immunoSEQ multiplex PCR; in TCRdb, only in-frame clones are kept and a portion is missing. This table holds 55,000 to 70,000 clones, around 90% found once. The germline CDR1 and CDR2 sequences are SGHRS and YFSETQ. V was trimmed by 1 base and J by 3 bases, leaving 16 bases between them. This CDR3 spans 16 amino acids. The source was CD4+ T cells from peripheral blood mononuclear cells, collected after pregnancy. The source of this sequence is a female donor with multiple sclerosis, enrolled in a pregnancy study. The genes are TRBV5-1 and TRBJ1-1, with unresolved D. The DNA of the CDR3 is TGCGCCAGCAGCTTGAGTCCCGGGAGGGAACACACTGAAGCTTTCTTT. Translation: CASSLSPGREHTEAFF.